A selection of T cell receptor beta chains follows, all from one sample in a study of T cell repertoires in ileal Crohn's disease. Sequenced by immunoSEQ multiplex PCR; TCRdb stores in-frame clones only, minus some. The repertoire consists of some 3,200 clones, with approximately 86% occurring once and the leading ten covering about 5.1%. Material: ileal tissue. The receptor source for this set is an adult with Crohn's disease. Each CDR3 is given with its conserved first and last residue. D genes are given only for firm matches. Clone size, where shown, is once, few, many, or a class for clones that have expanded.

size	V	D	J	CDR3	DNA
NA	TRBV28	TRBD1	TRBJ2-7	CATSLGQGPYEQYF	TGTGCCACATCGTTGGGACAGGGCCCCTACGAGCAGTACTTC
NA	TRBV2	NA	TRBJ1-1	CASGDSLPFMNTEAFF	TGTGCCAGCGGAGACAGTTTACCCTTCATGAACACTGAAGCTTTCTTT
NA	TRBV4-1	NA	TRBJ1-4	CASSPSEINEKLFF	TGCGCCAGCAGCCCGTCCGAGATTAATGAAAAACTGTTTTTT
NA	TRBV2	TRBD1	TRBJ1-5	CASGTGYQPQHF	TGTGCCAGCGGGACAGGTTATCAGCCCCAGCATTTT
NA	TRBV18	TRBD1	TRBJ1-4	CASSRQGATEKLFF	TGTGCCAGCTCAAGACAGGGTGCTACAGAAAAACTGTTTTTT
once	TRBV10-3	TRBD1	TRBJ1-4	CAISRGQDEKLFF	TGTGCCATCAGCAGGGGGCAGGATGAAAAACTGTTTTTT
NA	TRBV19	NA	TRBJ1-1	CASSAWDTANTEAFF	TGTGCCAGTAGCGCATGGGACACCGCGAACACTGAAGCTTTCTTT
once	TRBV19	TRBD1	TRBJ1-2	CASSKGTGDIYGYTF	TGTGCCAGTAGTAAGGGAACAGGGGATATCTATGGCTACACCTTC
NA	TRBV4-2	TRBD2	TRBJ2-5	CASSVSLAGEETQYF	TGTGCCAGCAGCGTATCACTAGCGGGGGAAGAGACCCAGTACTTC
NA	TRBV7-9	TRBD1	TRBJ2-7	CASRSGTGQYEQYF	TGTGCCAGCAGGTCCGGGACAGGACAGTACGAGCAGTACTTC
NA	TRBV30	NA	TRBJ1-6	CAWGGARHNSPLHF	TGTGCCTGGGGGGGGGCCAGACATAATTCACCCCTCCACTTT
NA	TRBV28	NA	TRBJ2-3	CASSGDGTDTQYF	TGTGCCAGCAGCGGAGATGGCACAGATACGCAGTATTTT
NA	TRBV6-5	NA	TRBJ2-2	CASTPGTNTGELFF	TGTGCCAGCACGCCAGGCACGAACACCGGGGAGCTGTTTTTT
NA	TRBV5-1	NA	TRBJ2-3	CASSSPPVTDTQYF	TGCGCCAGCAGCTCCCCTCCGGTCACAGATACGCAGTATTTT
NA	TRBV5-6	TRBD1	TRBJ1-1	CASSPGTEALMNTEAFF	TGTGCCAGCAGCCCTGGGACAGAGGCCCTGATGAACACTGAAGCTTTCTTT
NA	TRBV27	NA	TRBJ1-5	CASSLTIGGPQHF	TGTGCCAGCAGTTTGACGATTGGTGGGCCCCAGCATTTT
NA	TRBV30	TRBD2	TRBJ2-7	CAWSILGLGYEQYF	TGTGCCTGGAGCATACTGGGACTAGGCTACGAGCAGTACTTC
NA	TRBV2	TRBD1	TRBJ1-1	CASSGQGFNTEAFF	TGTGCCAGCAGTGGACAGGGGTTTAACACTGAAGCTTTCTTT
NA	TRBV6-1	NA	TRBJ1-6	CASSEAGHSPLHF	TGTGCCAGCAGTGAAGCTGGACATTCACCCCTCCACTTT
NA	TRBV18	NA	TRBJ2-5	CASSPEQETQYF	TGTGCCAGCTCACCAGAGCAAGAGACCCAGTACTTC
NA	TRBV9	NA	TRBJ1-1	CASSVEMNTEAFF	TGTGCCAGCAGCGTAGAGATGAACACTGAAGCTTTCTTT
NA	TRBV19	TRBD1	TRBJ2-2	CASRRGQGIGELFF	TGTGCCAGTAGGCGGGGACAGGGGATCGGGGAGCTGTTTTTT
NA	TRBV6-4	NA	TRBJ1-2	CASSAYGYTF	TGTGCCAGCAGTGCATATGGCTACACCTTC
NA	TRBV10-2	NA	TRBJ1-5	CATKTGNTQPQHF	TGCGCCACCAAAACGGGAAACACTCAGCCCCAGCATTTT
NA	TRBV7-2	NA	TRBJ2-5	CASSLARGMETQYF	TGTGCCAGCAGCTTAGCCCGGGGTATGGAGACCCAGTACTTC
few	TRBV4-1	NA	TRBJ1-1	CASSHGQYTEAFF	TGCGCCAGCAGCCACGGCCAGTACACTGAAGCTTTCTTT
NA	TRBV11-2	NA	TRBJ1-1	CASSFEARGTEAFF	TGTGCCAGCAGCTTTGAGGCCAGAGGAACTGAAGCTTTCTTT
NA	TRBV6-5	NA	TRBJ2-7	CASTDLEESYEQYF	TGTGCCAGCACCGACCTCGAGGAATCCTACGAGCAGTACTTC
NA	TRBV5-4	NA	TRBJ2-3	CASSLDANTQYF	TGTGCCAGCAGCTTGGACGCGAATACGCAGTATTTT
NA	TRBV9	TRBD1	TRBJ1-2	CASSATGVGYTF	TGTGCCAGCAGCGCTACAGGGGTTGGCTACACCTTC
NA	TRBV7-9	NA	TRBJ1-6	CASSLSGGGNSPLHF	TGTGCCAGCAGCTTGAGTGGGGGGGGCAATTCACCCCTCCACTTT
NA	TRBV27	TRBD1	TRBJ2-2	CASSPGQGFSGGDTGELFF	TGTGCCAGCAGTCCGGGACAGGGGTTTTCGGGGGGAGACACCGGGGAGCTGTTTTTT
NA	TRBV5-1	TRBD1	TRBJ1-3	CASSLGSTGAFSGNTIYF	TGCGCCAGCAGCTTGGGGTCGACAGGGGCCTTCTCTGGAAACACCATATATTTT
NA	TRBV5-1	NA	TRBJ2-7	CASGSDRAYEQYF	TGCGCCAGCGGATCTGACAGAGCCTACGAGCAGTACTTC
NA	TRBV6-1	NA	TRBJ2-1	CASSPTANEQFF	TGTGCCAGCAGTCCAACCGCCAATGAGCAGTTCTTC
once	TRBV2	NA	TRBJ1-6	CASSGGAGASPLHF	TGTGCCAGCAGTGGGGGCGCAGGGGCGTCACCCCTCCACTTT
once	TRBV5-4	NA	TRBJ1-5	CASSLAEASYNQPQHF	TGTGCCAGCAGCTTGGCTGAGGCCAGCTACAATCAGCCCCAGCATTTT
NA	TRBV6-5	TRBD1	TRBJ1-1	CASKNLQGRAFF	TGTGCCAGCAAAAACCTACAGGGGCGGGCTTTCTTT
NA	TRBV10-3	NA	TRBJ2-5	CAISESGGEETQYF	TGTGCCATCAGTGAGTCGGGGGGAGAAGAGACCCAGTACTTC
NA	TRBV27	TRBD2	TRBJ2-7	CASRGLANSYEQYF	TGTGCCAGCAGGGGACTAGCGAACTCCTACGAGCAGTACTTC